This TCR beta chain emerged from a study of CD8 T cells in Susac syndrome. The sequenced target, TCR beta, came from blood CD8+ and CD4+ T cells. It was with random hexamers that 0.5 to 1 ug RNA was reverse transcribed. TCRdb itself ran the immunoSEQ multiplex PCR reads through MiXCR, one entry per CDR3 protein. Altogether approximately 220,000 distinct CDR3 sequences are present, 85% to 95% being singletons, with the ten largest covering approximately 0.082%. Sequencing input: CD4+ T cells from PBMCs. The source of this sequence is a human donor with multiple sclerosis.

The CDR3 DNA sequence: TGTGCCAGCAGTTACCTACCCGGTGGGGGAGGGAATTCACCCCTCCACTTT. This encodes CASSYLPGGGGNSPLHF. The chain uses TRBV6-5 and TRBJ1-6; TRBD1 is a possible D gene (5 bases). V was pared by 2 bases and J by 7 bases, with 18 bases between. The CDR3 has 17 residues. Germline values: CDR1 MNHEY, CDR2 SVGAGI.